This is a list of T cell receptor beta chains from one sample in a study of T-cell reconstitution after alpha-beta-depleted transplantation in children. MiXCR, applied by TCRdb to the PCR reads, yields one record per CDR3 protein. The sample yields some 76,000 distinct CDR3 sequences, about 11% seen once. The material sequenced was PBMCs, taken before TCRalphabeta/CD19-depleted stem cell transplant. The receptor set was obtained from a boy aged 5-17 years with acute myeloid leukemia, due to receive a stem cell transplant. Each CDR3 is given with its conserved first and last residue. Fields, in order: V gene, J gene, clone size, D gene, CDR3 DNA, CDR3 protein. A D gene is named only where the DNA matches it firmly. Expanded clones get a size class; other rows say once, few or many, or leave the size out.

v_gene: TRBV6-5
j_gene: TRBJ2-3
abundance: many
d_gene: TRBD2
CDR3nt: TGTGCCAGCAGTTACGCGCTGACTAGCGGGAGGGTAGATACGCAGTATTTT
CDR3aa: CASSYALTSGRVDTQYF

v_gene: TRBV11-2
j_gene: TRBJ2-2
abundance: many
d_gene: TRBD2
CDR3nt: TGTGCCAGCAGCTTAAATAGGGGACTAACCGGGGAGCTGTTTTTT
CDR3aa: CASSLNRGLTGELFF

v_gene: TRBV12-3/TRBV12-4
j_gene: TRBJ2-5
abundance: many
d_gene: NA
CDR3nt: TGTGCCAGCAGTCTCCGACGGTTCCAAGAGACCCAGTACTTC
CDR3aa: CASSLRRFQETQYF

v_gene: TRBV9
j_gene: TRBJ2-1
abundance: many
d_gene: TRBD2
CDR3nt: TGTGCCAGCAGCGTCGATCCTAGCGGGAGAAAGAATGAGCAGTTCTTC
CDR3aa: CASSVDPSGRKNEQFF

v_gene: TRBV12-3/TRBV12-4
j_gene: TRBJ1-2
abundance: many
d_gene: NA
CDR3nt: TGTGCCAGCAGTTTGGGCTATGGCTACACCTTC
CDR3aa: CASSLGYGYTF

v_gene: TRBV7-9
j_gene: TRBJ2-5
abundance: medium-sized
d_gene: NA
CDR3nt: TGTGCCAGCAGCTTTATTGAAGAGACCCAGTACTTC
CDR3aa: CASSFIEETQYF

v_gene: TRBV11-2
j_gene: TRBJ2-5
abundance: many
d_gene: NA
CDR3nt: TGTGCCAGCAGCTTAGATCCTTCCCCTAGGGAGACCCAGTACTTC
CDR3aa: CASSLDPSPRETQYF

v_gene: TRBV7-9
j_gene: TRBJ2-6
abundance: many
d_gene: TRBD2
CDR3nt: TGTGCCAGCAGCTTAGGACTAGCGGGGGCCAACGTCCTGACTTTC
CDR3aa: CASSLGLAGANVLTF

v_gene: TRBV10-3
j_gene: TRBJ1-4
abundance: many
d_gene: NA
CDR3nt: TGTGCCATCCATTCGGGGGGCAACGATGAAAAACTGTTTTTT
CDR3aa: CAIHSGGNDEKLFF

v_gene: TRBV20-1
j_gene: TRBJ2-7
abundance: many
d_gene: NA
CDR3nt: TGCAGTGCTCTTCGCGGGTTTTACGAGCAGTACTTC
CDR3aa: CSALRGFYEQYF

v_gene: TRBV15
j_gene: TRBJ2-2
abundance: many
d_gene: NA
CDR3nt: TGTGCCACCAGCAGAGATCAGGGTACCGGGGAGCTGTTTTTT
CDR3aa: CATSRDQGTGELFF

v_gene: TRBV7-9
j_gene: TRBJ1-2
abundance: many
d_gene: TRBD1
CDR3nt: TGTGCCAGCAGCTTATCCTCCGGGACAGGCTTCTACACCTTC
CDR3aa: CASSLSSGTGFYTF

v_gene: TRBV5-1
j_gene: TRBJ2-7
abundance: many
d_gene: TRBD1
CDR3nt: TGCGCCAGCAGCTATGACAGGGGGCCTAGCTACGAGCAGTACTTC
CDR3aa: CASSYDRGPSYEQYF

v_gene: TRBV6-1
j_gene: TRBJ1-3
abundance: NA
d_gene: NA
CDR3nt: TGTGCCAGCAGCTCCAGTGGGTTTGGAAACACCATATATTTT
CDR3aa: CASSSSGFGNTIYF

v_gene: TRBV28
j_gene: TRBJ2-2
abundance: many
d_gene: TRBD1
CDR3nt: TGTGCCAGCAGTTCAGGGGGCGACACCGGGGAGCTGTTTTTT
CDR3aa: CASSSGGDTGELFF

v_gene: TRBV7-2
j_gene: TRBJ2-3
abundance: many
d_gene: TRBD2
CDR3nt: TGTGCCAGCAGCTCCGGACTAGCAAAAGATACGCAGTATTTT
CDR3aa: CASSSGLAKDTQYF

v_gene: TRBV9
j_gene: TRBJ2-3
abundance: many
d_gene: NA
CDR3nt: TGTGCCAGCAGCGCGAGCGGTCCTGTTGCAGATACGCAGTATTTT
CDR3aa: CASSASGPVADTQYF

v_gene: TRBV10-1
j_gene: TRBJ1-1
abundance: many
d_gene: TRBD1
CDR3nt: TGCGCCAGCCGACAGGGGAACACTGAAGCTTTCTTT
CDR3aa: CASRQGNTEAFF

v_gene: TRBV29-1
j_gene: TRBJ2-7
abundance: many
d_gene: NA
CDR3nt: TGCAGCGTTGTTCTCCCCCAGACGGCCAAACCCTACGAGCAGTACTTC
CDR3aa: CSVVLPQTAKPYEQYF

v_gene: TRBV7-3
j_gene: TRBJ2-3
abundance: NA
d_gene: TRBD1
CDR3nt: TGTGCCAGCAGCCCGGGACAGCCCACAGATACGCAGTATTTT
CDR3aa: CASSPGQPTDTQYF

v_gene: TRBV5-5
j_gene: TRBJ1-2
abundance: many
d_gene: NA
CDR3nt: TGTGCCAGCAGCTTGGGGGGAGGCACGCGAGACTATGGCTACACCTTC
CDR3aa: CASSLGGGTRDYGYTF

v_gene: TRBV24-1
j_gene: TRBJ2-2
abundance: few
d_gene: NA
CDR3nt: TGTGCCACCAGGGGCGAGGGGAACACCGGGGAGCTGTTTTTT
CDR3aa: CATRGEGNTGELFF

v_gene: TRBV28
j_gene: TRBJ2-1
abundance: many
d_gene: TRBD1
CDR3nt: TGTGCCAGCATCCGACAGGGGCGAAGCTCCTACAATGAGCAGTTCTTC
CDR3aa: CASIRQGRSSYNEQFF

v_gene: TRBV15
j_gene: TRBJ1-1
abundance: many
d_gene: NA
CDR3nt: TGTGCCACCAGCGTTCTGAGATTCTCCCCGACTGAAGCTTTCTTT
CDR3aa: CATSVLRFSPTEAFF

v_gene: TRBV7-2
j_gene: TRBJ2-3
abundance: many
d_gene: TRBD2
CDR3nt: TGTGCCAGCAGCGCCGTAGCGGGGGGGGCAGATACGCAGTATTTT
CDR3aa: CASSAVAGGADTQYF

v_gene: TRBV5-4
j_gene: TRBJ1-4
abundance: NA
d_gene: NA
CDR3nt: TGTGCCAGCAGCTCAGGGGTGACTAATGAAAAACTGTTTTTT
CDR3aa: CASSSGVTNEKLFF

v_gene: TRBV6-5
j_gene: TRBJ2-2
abundance: NA
d_gene: NA
CDR3nt: TGTGCCAGCAGTTACTCAACGGGGAACACCGGGGAGCTGTTTTTT
CDR3aa: CASSYSTGNTGELFF

v_gene: TRBV4-2
j_gene: TRBJ1-5
abundance: NA
d_gene: NA
CDR3nt: TGTGCCAGCAGCCAAGGTCCTGGACACGGCAATCAGCCCCAGCATTTT
CDR3aa: CASSQGPGHGNQPQHF

v_gene: TRBV29-1
j_gene: TRBJ2-1
abundance: medium-sized
d_gene: TRBD2
CDR3nt: TGCAGCGTTGAAGGTTCGGCGGGAGACAACAATGAGCAGTTCTTC
CDR3aa: CSVEGSAGDNNEQFF

v_gene: TRBV14
j_gene: TRBJ2-1
abundance: NA
d_gene: NA
CDR3nt: TGTGCCAACACCTTGGGACCGCGCATTTGGGGGGAGCAGTTCTTC
CDR3aa: CANTLGPRIWGEQFF

v_gene: TRBV7-2
j_gene: TRBJ2-1
abundance: few
d_gene: TRBD2
CDR3nt: TGTGCCAGCAGCTTAGCGGGACTAGCGGCTGAGCAGTTCTTC
CDR3aa: CASSLAGLAAEQFF

v_gene: TRBV5-1
j_gene: TRBJ2-2
abundance: many
d_gene: TRBD2
CDR3nt: TGCGCCAGCAGCTTGTCTGGGACGGGGGGCACCGGGGAGCTGTTTTTT
CDR3aa: CASSLSGTGGTGELFF

v_gene: TRBV29-1
j_gene: TRBJ2-5
abundance: many
d_gene: NA
CDR3nt: TGCAGCGCCTTGGGCAGGCAAGAGACCCAGTACTTC
CDR3aa: CSALGRQETQYF

v_gene: TRBV7-2
j_gene: TRBJ2-5
abundance: NA
d_gene: TRBD1
CDR3nt: TGTGCCAGCAGCTTAGGGACAGGGGTCCCCCCGATTGAGACCCAGTACTTC
CDR3aa: CASSLGTGVPPIETQYF

v_gene: TRBV7-7
j_gene: TRBJ2-7
abundance: few
d_gene: NA
CDR3nt: TGTGCTAGCAGCTTAGCCCCGGCCTACGAGCAGTACTTC
CDR3aa: CASSLAPAYEQYF

v_gene: TRBV29-1
j_gene: TRBJ1-1
abundance: many
d_gene: TRBD1
CDR3nt: TGCAGCGTTGGCCAGGGGGTCATATCCATGAACACTGAAGCTTTCTTT
CDR3aa: CSVGQGVISMNTEAFF

v_gene: TRBV27
j_gene: TRBJ1-4
abundance: many
d_gene: NA
CDR3nt: TGTGCCAGCAGTCCCCTAGTGGGGGATGCTAATGAAAAACTGTTTTTT
CDR3aa: CASSPLVGDANEKLFF

v_gene: TRBV7-2
j_gene: TRBJ2-3
abundance: many
d_gene: NA
CDR3nt: TGTGCCAGCAGCTTAGTTGGGACCTACACAGATACGCAGTATTTT
CDR3aa: CASSLVGTYTDTQYF

v_gene: TRBV5-1
j_gene: TRBJ2-5
abundance: many
d_gene: NA
CDR3nt: TGCGCCAGCAGCTTGGTCCGAGAGACCCAGTACTTC
CDR3aa: CASSLVRETQYF

v_gene: TRBV5-5
j_gene: TRBJ2-2
abundance: NA
d_gene: NA
CDR3nt: TGTGCCATGGGCCCCGGGCCTCCCAGGGAGCTGTTTTTT
CDR3aa: CAMGPGPPRELFF

v_gene: TRBV29-1
j_gene: TRBJ2-7
abundance: NA
d_gene: TRBD1
CDR3nt: TGCAGCGGCTGGGACGGGACAGGGGCCAACGAGCAGTACTTC
CDR3aa: CSGWDGTGANEQYF

v_gene: TRBV2
j_gene: TRBJ2-3
abundance: once
d_gene: TRBD2
CDR3nt: TGTGCCAGCAGTGGGGGACTAGCGGGAGGACGTACAGATACGCAGTATTTT
CDR3aa: CASSGGLAGGRTDTQYF

v_gene: TRBV5-4
j_gene: TRBJ2-1
abundance: NA
d_gene: NA
CDR3nt: TGTGCCGGCAGCTGCTTTGACTCCTGGAGCTCCTACAATGAGCAGTTCTTC
CDR3aa: CAGSCFDSWSSYNEQFF

v_gene: TRBV5-1
j_gene: TRBJ2-1
abundance: many
d_gene: NA
CDR3nt: TGCGCCAGCAGCTTTAAAATTCCGGGTTCCAGCTCCTACAATGAGCAGTTCTTC
CDR3aa: CASSFKIPGSSSYNEQFF

v_gene: TRBV6-1
j_gene: TRBJ1-3
abundance: many
d_gene: NA
CDR3nt: TGTGCCAGCAGCAGCAGGGTTCGGACTGGAAACACCATATATTTT
CDR3aa: CASSSRVRTGNTIYF

v_gene: TRBV7-9
j_gene: TRBJ2-7
abundance: once
d_gene: NA
CDR3nt: TGTGCCAGCAGCTTACAAGACAACGAGCAGTACTTC
CDR3aa: CASSLQDNEQYF

v_gene: TRBV5-1
j_gene: TRBJ2-2
abundance: many
d_gene: NA
CDR3nt: TGCGCCAGCAGCTTGGACGCAGTCACCGGGGAGCTGTTTTTT
CDR3aa: CASSLDAVTGELFF

v_gene: TRBV6-5
j_gene: TRBJ1-1
abundance: many
d_gene: NA
CDR3nt: TGTGCCAGCAGTTACTCGATTGGACGGCCTATGAACACTGAAGCTTTCTTT
CDR3aa: CASSYSIGRPMNTEAFF

v_gene: TRBV11-3
j_gene: TRBJ2-1
abundance: NA
d_gene: TRBD1
CDR3nt: TGTGCCAGCAGCTTCCGACAGGGTTCGGGTGAGCAGTTCTTC
CDR3aa: CASSFRQGSGEQFF

v_gene: TRBV12-3/TRBV12-4
j_gene: TRBJ1-3
abundance: few
d_gene: NA
CDR3nt: TGTGCCAGCAGTGAGGACAGTACCTCTGGAAACACCATATATTTT
CDR3aa: CASSEDSTSGNTIYF

v_gene: TRBV28
j_gene: TRBJ2-7
abundance: NA
d_gene: NA
CDR3nt: TGTGCCAGCAGTTTAAAGGCCTACGAGCAGTACTTC
CDR3aa: CASSLKAYEQYF

v_gene: TRBV7-2
j_gene: TRBJ2-7
abundance: many
d_gene: TRBD2
CDR3nt: TGTGCCAGCAGCTTAGTTCCTAGCGGGGCCTACGAGCAGTACTTC
CDR3aa: CASSLVPSGAYEQYF

v_gene: TRBV4-3
j_gene: TRBJ1-1
abundance: many
d_gene: NA
CDR3nt: TGCGCCAGCAGCCAAGATAAGAAAGAAATGAACACTGAAGCTTTCTTT
CDR3aa: CASSQDKKEMNTEAFF

v_gene: TRBV24-1
j_gene: TRBJ2-6
abundance: many
d_gene: NA
CDR3nt: TGTGCCACCAGTGATTCGGGAAGGGGTGGGGCCAACGTCCTGACTTTC
CDR3aa: CATSDSGRGGANVLTF

v_gene: TRBV20-1
j_gene: TRBJ1-6
abundance: many
d_gene: TRBD1
CDR3nt: TGCAGTGCCACGGGACAGAGCTCCTATAATTCACCCCTCCACTTT
CDR3aa: CSATGQSSYNSPLHF

v_gene: TRBV28
j_gene: TRBJ2-3
abundance: many
d_gene: TRBD2
CDR3nt: TGTGCCACCTCGCGGGGGGATACGCAGTATTTT
CDR3aa: CATSRGDTQYF

v_gene: TRBV3-1
j_gene: TRBJ1-5
abundance: many
d_gene: NA
CDR3nt: TGTGCCAGCAGCCAAGGAGGGAGCAATCAGCCCCAGCATTTT
CDR3aa: CASSQGGSNQPQHF